One sample yielded the 25 T cell receptor beta chains listed below, sequenced in a study of T-cell reconstitution after alpha-beta-depleted transplantation in children. The TCRbeta library incorporated unique molecular identifiers. TCRdb re-derived calls from the PCR reads in MiXCR, one entry per CDR3 protein. Of around 4,200 distinct CDR3 sequences in the sample, roughly 12% are singletons; the top ten hold roughly 31%. Sequenced material: PBMCs, mostly from graft donor cells, taken 60 days after TCRalphabeta/CD19-depleted stem cell transplant. The receptors shown here come from a male patient between 2 and 10 years old who had a stem cell transplant for acute lymphoblastic leukemia, so the T cells may come from the graft donor.

This clonotype was observed at least ten times. V and J are TRBV28 and TRBJ2-7; 8 bases line up with TRBD1. Germline CDR1 MDHEN, CDR2 SYDVKM. V was pared by 6 bases and J by 0 bases, with 22 bases of the junction left unmatched. The CDR3 is 20 amino acids. CDR3 residues: CASREDRVMMGLIGSYEQYF. CDR3 DNA: TGTGCCAGCAGGGAGGACAGGGTAATGATGGGACTTATTGGCTCCTACGAGCAGTACTTC.

In its sample, this clonotype is large. The chain couples TRBV10-2 to TRBJ2-1; 10 bases align to TRBD2. Germline CDR1 reads WSHSY; CDR2 reads SAAADI. CDR3 size: 15 residues. V lost 6 bases, J lost 4 bases, and 6 bases stayed unmatched. The CDR3 bases are TGCGCCAGCAGGGGTAGCGGGGGGAAATACAATGAGCAGTTCTTC. It translates to CASRGSGGKYNEQFF.

This clonotype occurred many times. The rearrangement links TRBV7-2 to TRBJ2-7; 7 positions agree with TRBD1. This CDR3 is built from 12 residues. V dropped 5 bases and J dropped 5; count of bases not matched to a gene: 3. In germline, CDR1 is SGHTA, CDR2 FQGNSA. The CDR3 sequence: CASSRQGHEQYF. The CDR3 nucleotides are TGTGCCAGCAGCCGACAGGGCCACGAGCAGTACTTC.

This clonotype is classed as medium-sized. This rearrangement joins TRBV25-1 to TRBJ1-1; 7 nucleotides agree with TRBD1. J gave up 4 bases and V 8 bases, and 16 bases lay outside the gene matches. The CDR3 is made up of 16 amino acids. Germline V CDR1 and CDR2: MGHDK, SYGVNS. The CDR3 loop reads CASRQTGLHESTEAFF. The CDR3 DNA follows: TGTGCCAGCCGCCAGACAGGGCTCCACGAGAGCACTGAAGCTTTCTTT. Looking up the rest from reference TRBV25-1 and TRBJ1-1 gives the full variable domain: EADIYQTPRYLVIGTGKKITLECSQTMGHDKMYWYQQDPGMELHLIHYSYGVNSTEKGDLSSESTVSRIRTEHFPLTLESARPSHTSQYLCASRQTGLHESTEAFFGQGTRLTVV.

This clonotype is judged medium-sized. The V and J genes are TRBV29-1 and TRBJ2-5; D could derive from TRBD1 or TRBD2 (6 bases each). Trimming took 4 bases from V and 5 from J, leaving 11 bases between them. From germline, CDR1 is SQVTM and CDR2 ANQGSEA. The CDR3 runs 12 residues. CDR3 region: CSVVLGGETQYF. CDR3 bases: TGCAGCGTTGTGCTAGGGGGGGAGACCCAGTACTTC.

By sample fraction, this clonotype is medium-sized. The chain is built from TRBV12-3 or TRBV12-4 and TRBJ1-5, with a weak D call TRBD1 (6 bases). The length of the CDR3 is 14 residues. V lost 2 bases, J lost 3 bases, and 8 bases lay in between. CDR3: CASSLQGYNQPQHF. In DNA form, the CDR3 reads TGTGCCAGCAGTTTACAGGGGTACAATCAGCCCCAGCATTTT.

This clonotype is labeled as medium-sized (0.01 to 0.1%). This chain joins TRBV9 and TRBJ2-5; 13 positions match TRBD2. This CDR3 contains 15 residues. V gave up 4 bases and J gave up 3 bases; unmatched junction bases: 3. Germline V gene data show CDR1 as SGDLS and CDR2 as YYNGEE. The CDR3 sequence: CASSPGTSGKETQYF. In DNA form, the CDR3 reads TGTGCCAGCAGCCCGGGGACTAGCGGGAAAGAGACCCAGTACTTC.

This clonotype was detected ten times or more. This chain uses TRBV7-9 with TRBJ1-6; 9 bases fit TRBD1. V dropped 6 bases and J dropped 5; count of bases not matched to a gene: 5. This CDR3 spans 15 amino acids. Germline V gene lookup returns CDR1 SEHNR and CDR2 FQNEAQ (reference sequence). CDR3 loop: CASSPTGGNNSPLHF. CDR3 DNA sequence: TGTGCCAGCAGTCCGACAGGGGGAAATAATTCACCCCTCCACTTT.

This clonotype was recorded at least ten times. The J gene is TRBJ2-1, the V gene TRBV21-1. TRBV21-1 represents a pseudogene. The CDR3 consists of 13 residues. CDR3 nucleotide sequence: TGTGCCATCCCAGCACGCCCCTACAATGAGCAGTTCTTC. Its translation is CAIPARPYNEQFF.

By proportion, this clonotype is medium-sized. The chain uses TRBV20-1 and TRBJ2-5; weak D call: TRBD2 (5 bases). Germline V gene sequence: CDR1 DFQATT, CDR2 SNEGSKA (reference sequence). V lost 1 base, J lost 4 bases, and 10 bases lay in between. The CDR3 has 13 residues. CDR3 DNA sequence: TGCAGTGCTAGAGCGGGATCGGGAGAGACCCAGTACTTC. Its protein product is CSARAGSGETQYF.

This clonotype was counted ten times or more. This chain uses TRBV4-2 with TRBJ2-2; no reliable D call. The germline V and J ends were trimmed by 4 bases and 0 bases, with 6 bases remaining between them. This CDR3 has 14 residues. Germline V gives CDR1 LGHNA, CDR2 YNFKEQ. CDR3 nucleotides: TGTGCCAGCAGCCTGGCGGCGAACACCGGGGAGCTGTTTTTT. It specifies CASSLAANTGELFF.

This clonotype is medium-sized in the sample. The V gene is TRBV6-6, the J gene TRBJ2-4, with 8 bases matching TRBD2. This CDR3 comprises 16 residues. Per the germline V gene, CDR1 is MNHNY and CDR2 is SVGAGI (reference sequence). Trimming cost V 8 bases and J 7 bases; bases outside gene matches: 16. The CDR3 reads CASARLRGGRSNIQYF. Here the CDR3 DNA reads TGTGCCAGCGCACGACTCCGGGGGGGAAGGTCGAACATTCAGTACTTC.

The sample holds many counts of this clonotype. The gene calls are TRBV4-1 and TRBJ2-7; no reliable D call. The CDR3 totals 14 residues. The V and J ends lost 6 bases and 5 bases respectively, with 17 bases between them. Germline values: CDR1 MGHRA, CDR2 YSYEKL. CDR3 sequence reads: CASSVTFLVDEQYF. The CDR3 region has the DNA TGCGCCAGCAGTGTCACGTTCCTAGTCGACGAGCAGTACTTC.

This clonotype occurred a few times. V usage is TRBV5-2 and J usage is TRBJ2-3; the listed D gene, TRBD2, was not tested against the DNA. TRBV5-2 represents a pseudogene. The length of the CDR3 is 19 residues. The DNA of the CDR3 is TGTGCCAGGGGCCCCGGGACTCGCTGGGCAGGATTAATCACAGATACGCAGTATTTT. Translated: CARGPGTRWAGLITDTQYF.

In this sample, this clonotype is large. The genes are TRBV7-9 and TRBJ2-2; TRBD2 aligns across 13 bases. V dropped 3 bases and J dropped 4; count of bases not matched to a gene: 8. The CDR3 has 18 amino acids. CDR1 and CDR2 from the germline V gene are SEHNR and FQNEAQ (reference sequence). In nucleotides, the CDR3 is TGTGCCAGCAGCTTTAGTCCGGGACTAGCGGGGTCCACCGGGGAGCTGTTTTTT. As protein: CASSFSPGLAGSTGELFF.

This clonotype showed up many times. The V gene is TRBV20-1, the J gene TRBJ2-2; D is tentatively TRBD1 or TRBD2 (6 bases each). Germline loops: CDR1 DFQATT, CDR2 SNEGSKA (reference sequence). V lost 6 bases, J lost 4 bases, and 15 bases lay in between. The CDR3 covers 14 residues. The CDR3 loop reads CSAPVRGATGELFF. CDR3 DNA: TGCAGTGCACCCGTTAGGGGGGCCACCGGGGAGCTGTTTTTT.

This clonotype came up many times. The V and J genes are TRBV7-6 and TRBJ2-3, with D perhaps being TRBD1 or TRBD2 (5 bases each). V was clipped by 2 bases and J by 9 bases, with 15 bases between them. There are 14 residues in the CDR3. Germline V gene sequence: CDR1 SGHVS, CDR2 FNYEAQ. The CDR3 loop reads CASSLPACRDTQYF. CDR3 sequence (DNA): TGTGCCAGCAGCTTACCAGCCTGTAGGGACACGCAGTATTTT.

There are many counts of this clonotype. The chain has TRBV28 and TRBJ1-2, with TRBD1 as a possible D gene (5 bases). Trimming stripped 10 bases from V and 0 bases from J, with 18 bases between. The CDR3 extends over 15 amino acids. Germline V gene data show CDR1 as MDHEN and CDR2 as SYDVKM. The CDR3 bases are TGTGCCACCCTGGCGGCAGGGAAACCTAACTATGGCTACACCTTC. Translating gives CATLAAGKPNYGYTF.

This clonotype showed up many times. The chain recombines TRBV20-1 with TRBJ1-1; no firm D call. The CDR3 has 11 residues. V shed 5 bases and J shed 8 bases, with 12 bases lying between them. Germline V gene lookup returns CDR1 DFQATT and CDR2 SNEGSKA (reference sequence). The CDR3 loop reads CSAQDGREAFF. The CDR3, as DNA: TGCAGTGCTCAAGACGGGAGGGAAGCTTTCTTT.

This clonotype ranks as medium-sized. The rearrangement uses TRBV5-1 and TRBJ2-5; 7 nucleotides match TRBD1. The CDR3 runs 15 residues. J gave up 2 bases and V 0 bases, and 4 bases lay outside the gene matches. Germline lookup yields CDR1 SGHRS and CDR2 YFSETQ. This chain's CDR3 is CASSLALTGQETQYF. CDR3 in DNA: TGCGCCAGCAGCTTGGCCCTGACAGGGCAAGAGACCCAGTACTTC.

This clonotype has ten or more counts. The gene calls are TRBV5-8 and TRBJ1-3; TRBD1 is a possible D gene (6 bases). The germline V gene has CDR1 SGHTS and CDR2 YDEGEE. V was cut by 4 bases and J by 5 bases, with 22 bases left in between. This CDR3 comprises 17 residues. The DNA of the CDR3 is TGTGCCAGCAGCCTGGGGGGGGGGCAGGTCGTCCGAAACACCATATATTTT. This sequence encodes CASSLGGGQVVRNTIYF.

This clonotype was seen many times. The rearrangement uses TRBV5-1 and TRBJ1-3; no clear D gene. With 5 bases removed from V and 0 bases from J, the gap between germline ends came to 6 bases. Germline CDR1 reads SGHRS; CDR2 reads YFSETQ. This CDR3 is 13 amino acids long. As DNA, the CDR3 is TGCGCCAGCAGGAAGATCTCTGGAAACACCATATATTTT. Translated: CASRKISGNTIYF.

This clonotype has ten or more counts. The CDR3 protein is CATSGLPQPQHF. CDR3 sequence (DNA): TGTGCCACCAGTGGCCTCCCTCAGCCCCAGCATTTT. The chain uses TRBV24-1 and TRBJ1-5; no firm D call. From germline, CDR1 is KGHDR and CDR2 SFDVKD. The CDR3 is 12 amino acids. V was shortened by 5 bases and J by 6 bases, with 7 bases between the two germline ends.

This clonotype came up many times. The chain carries TRBV4-3 and TRBJ2-2; a possible D gene is TRBD1 (5 bases). V was shortened by 5 bases and J by 6 bases, with 10 bases between the two germline ends. This CDR3 is 13 amino acids long. Germline assignment: CDR1 LGHNA and CDR2 YSLEER. The CDR3 is CASSKGWSGELFF. The CDR3, as DNA: TGCGCCAGCAGCAAGGGGTGGTCCGGGGAGCTGTTTTTT.

The chain recombines TRBV29-1 with TRBJ2-6; 10 bases are shared with TRBD1. The CDR3 runs 16 residues. The V segment lost 1 base and the J segment 2 bases; nucleotides outside the gene matches: 2. Germline-derived CDR1 and CDR2 are SQVTM and ANQGSEA. The CDR3 here is CSVEGDRGPGANVLTF. CDR3 nucleotide sequence: TGCAGCGTTGAAGGGGACAGGGGTCCTGGGGCCAACGTCCTGACTTTC. The full variable domain, in which reference TRBV29-1 and TRBJ2-6 provide the parts outside the CDR3, is SAVISQKPSRDICQRGTSLTIQCQVDSQVTMMFWYRQQPGQSLTLIATANQGSEATYESGFVIDKFPISRPNLTFSTLTVSNMSPEDSSIYLCSVEGDRGPGANVLTFGAGSRLTVL.